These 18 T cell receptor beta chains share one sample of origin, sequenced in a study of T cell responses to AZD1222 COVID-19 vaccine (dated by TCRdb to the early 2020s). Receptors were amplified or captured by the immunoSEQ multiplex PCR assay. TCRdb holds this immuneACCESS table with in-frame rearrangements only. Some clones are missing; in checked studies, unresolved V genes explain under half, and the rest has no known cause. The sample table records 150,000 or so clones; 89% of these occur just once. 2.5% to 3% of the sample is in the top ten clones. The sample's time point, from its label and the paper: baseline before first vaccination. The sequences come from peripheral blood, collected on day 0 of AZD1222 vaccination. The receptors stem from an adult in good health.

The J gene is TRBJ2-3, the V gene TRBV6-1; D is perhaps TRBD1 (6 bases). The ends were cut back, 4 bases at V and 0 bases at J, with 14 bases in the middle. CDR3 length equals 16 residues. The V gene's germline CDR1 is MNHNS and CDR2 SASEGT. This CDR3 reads CASSARTAPSTDTQYF. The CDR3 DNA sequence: TGTGCCAGCAGTGCGCGGACAGCTCCGAGCACAGATACGCAGTATTTT.

The CDR3 DNA sequence: TGTGCCAGCAGACCTACAATGAACACTGAAGCTTTCTTT. Its protein product is CASRPTMNTEAFF. The V gene is TRBV2, the J gene TRBJ1-1; D gene ambiguous. Trimming left V 6 bases short and J 0 bases short, with 8 bases between. CDR1 is SNHLY, CDR2 FYNNEI, per germline. The CDR3 extends over 13 amino acids.

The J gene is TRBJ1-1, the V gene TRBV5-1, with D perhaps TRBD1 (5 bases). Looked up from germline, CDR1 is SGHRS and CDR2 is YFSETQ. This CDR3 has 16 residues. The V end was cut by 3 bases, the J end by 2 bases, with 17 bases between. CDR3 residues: CASSSQPGTVNTEAFF. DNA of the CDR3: TGCGCCAGCAGCTCCCAACCCGGGACTGTAAACACTGAAGCTTTCTTT.

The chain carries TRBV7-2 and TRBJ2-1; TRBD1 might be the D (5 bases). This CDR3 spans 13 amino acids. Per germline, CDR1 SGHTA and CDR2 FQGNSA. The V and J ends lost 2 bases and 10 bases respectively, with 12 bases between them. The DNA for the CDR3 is TGTGCCAGCAGCTTATGGCCCCGGACAGAGCAGTTCTTC. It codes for CASSLWPRTEQFF.

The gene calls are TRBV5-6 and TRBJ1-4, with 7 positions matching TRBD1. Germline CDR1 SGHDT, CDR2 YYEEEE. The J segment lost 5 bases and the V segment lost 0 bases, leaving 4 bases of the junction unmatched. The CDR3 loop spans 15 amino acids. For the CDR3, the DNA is TGTGCCAGCAGCTTGGTACAGGGGTCCAATGAAAAACTGTTTTTT. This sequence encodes CASSLVQGSNEKLFF.

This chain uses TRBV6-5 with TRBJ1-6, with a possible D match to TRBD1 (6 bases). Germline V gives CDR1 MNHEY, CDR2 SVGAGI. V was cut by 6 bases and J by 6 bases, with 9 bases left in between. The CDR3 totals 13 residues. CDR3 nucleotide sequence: TGTGCCAGCAGGGGGGCGCGTAATTCACCCCTCCACTTT. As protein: CASRGARNSPLHF.

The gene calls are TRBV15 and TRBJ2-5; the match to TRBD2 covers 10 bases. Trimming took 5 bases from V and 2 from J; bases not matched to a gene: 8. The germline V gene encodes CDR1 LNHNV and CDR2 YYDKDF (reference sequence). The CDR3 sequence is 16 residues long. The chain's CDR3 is CATSPRTSGMQETQYF. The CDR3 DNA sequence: TGTGCCACCAGCCCCCGGACTAGCGGAATGCAAGAGACCCAGTACTTC.

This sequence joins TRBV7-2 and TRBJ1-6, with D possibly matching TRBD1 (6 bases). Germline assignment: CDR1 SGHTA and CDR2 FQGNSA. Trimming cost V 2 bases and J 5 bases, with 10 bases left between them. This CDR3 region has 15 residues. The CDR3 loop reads CASSLQGSNNSPLHF. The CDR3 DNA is TGTGCCAGCAGCTTACAGGGGTCGAATAATTCACCCCTCCACTTT.

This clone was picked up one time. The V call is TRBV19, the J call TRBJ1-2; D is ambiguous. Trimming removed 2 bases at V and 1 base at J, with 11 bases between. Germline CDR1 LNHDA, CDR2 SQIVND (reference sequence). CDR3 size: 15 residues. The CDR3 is CASSISAAVNYGYTF. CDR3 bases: TGTGCCAGTAGTATATCGGCAGCAGTTAACTATGGCTACACCTTC.

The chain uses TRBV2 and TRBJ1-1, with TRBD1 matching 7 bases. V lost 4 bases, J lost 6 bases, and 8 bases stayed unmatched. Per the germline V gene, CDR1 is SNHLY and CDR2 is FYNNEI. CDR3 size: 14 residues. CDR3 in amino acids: CASSVGGPGAEAFF. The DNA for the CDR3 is TGTGCCAGCAGTGTAGGGGGCCCTGGGGCTGAAGCTTTCTTT. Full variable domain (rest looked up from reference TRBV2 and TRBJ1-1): EPEVTQTPSHQVTQMGQEVILRCVPISNHLYFYWYRQILGQKVEFLVSFYNNEISEKSEIFDDQFSVERPDGSNFTLKIRSTKLEDSAMYFCASSVGGPGAEAFFGQGTRLTVV.

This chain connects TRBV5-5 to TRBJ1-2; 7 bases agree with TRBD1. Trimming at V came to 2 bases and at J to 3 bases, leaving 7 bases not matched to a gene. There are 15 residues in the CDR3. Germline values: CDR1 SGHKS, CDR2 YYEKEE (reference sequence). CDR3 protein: CASSLSAGGYYGYTF. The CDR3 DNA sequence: TGTGCCAGCAGCTTATCAGCAGGGGGTTACTATGGCTACACCTTC.

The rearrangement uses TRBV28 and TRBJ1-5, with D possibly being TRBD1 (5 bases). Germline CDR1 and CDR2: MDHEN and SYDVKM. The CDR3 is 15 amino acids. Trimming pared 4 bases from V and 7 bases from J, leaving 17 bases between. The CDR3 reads CASSSTRDPKQPQHF. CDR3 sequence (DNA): TGTGCCAGCAGTTCAACTAGGGACCCAAAACAGCCCCAGCATTTT.

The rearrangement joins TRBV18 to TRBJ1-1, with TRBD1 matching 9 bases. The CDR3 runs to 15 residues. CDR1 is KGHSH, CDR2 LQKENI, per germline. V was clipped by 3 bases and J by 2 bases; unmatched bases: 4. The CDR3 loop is CASSPGQGGNTEAFF. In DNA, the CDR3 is TGTGCCAGCTCACCGGGACAGGGAGGAAACACTGAAGCTTTCTTT.

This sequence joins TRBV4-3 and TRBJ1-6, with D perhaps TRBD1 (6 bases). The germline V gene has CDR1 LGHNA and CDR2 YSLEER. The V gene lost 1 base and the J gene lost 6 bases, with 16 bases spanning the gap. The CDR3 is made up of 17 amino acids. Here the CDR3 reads CASSQALSGTSNSPLHF. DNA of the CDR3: TGCGCCAGCAGCCAAGCCCTATCCGGGACAAGTAATTCACCCCTCCACTTT.

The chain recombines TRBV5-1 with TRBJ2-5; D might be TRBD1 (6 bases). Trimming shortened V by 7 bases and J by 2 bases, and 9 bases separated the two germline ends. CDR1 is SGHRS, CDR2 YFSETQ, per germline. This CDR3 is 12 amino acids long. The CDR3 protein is CASRQDQETQYF. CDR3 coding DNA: TGCGCCAGCCGACAGGATCAAGAGACCCAGTACTTC.

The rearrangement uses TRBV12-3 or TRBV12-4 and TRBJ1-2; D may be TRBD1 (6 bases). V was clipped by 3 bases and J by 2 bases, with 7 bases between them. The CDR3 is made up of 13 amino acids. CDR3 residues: CASSFGQNYGYTF. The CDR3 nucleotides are TGTGCCAGCAGTTTTGGACAGAACTATGGCTACACCTTC.

In nucleotides, the CDR3 is TGTGCCAGCAGCCCGAATTGGAAAGGGGGCACAGATACGCAGTATTTT. The encoded protein is CASSPNWKGGTDTQYF. The J gene is TRBJ2-3, the V gene TRBV3-1 (or the pseudogene TRBV3-2), with D perhaps matching TRBD1 (5 bases). V gave up 4 bases and J gave up 1 base, with 15 bases separating them. CDR3 length: 16 residues. Germline loops: CDR1 LGHDT, CDR2 YNNKEL (reference sequence).

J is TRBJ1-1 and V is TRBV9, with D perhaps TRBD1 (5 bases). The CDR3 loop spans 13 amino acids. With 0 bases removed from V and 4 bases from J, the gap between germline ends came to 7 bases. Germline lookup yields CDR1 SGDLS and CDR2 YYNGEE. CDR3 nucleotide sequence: TGTGCCAGCAGCGTAGGGGACTTCACTGAAGCTTTCTTT. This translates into CASSVGDFTEAFF.